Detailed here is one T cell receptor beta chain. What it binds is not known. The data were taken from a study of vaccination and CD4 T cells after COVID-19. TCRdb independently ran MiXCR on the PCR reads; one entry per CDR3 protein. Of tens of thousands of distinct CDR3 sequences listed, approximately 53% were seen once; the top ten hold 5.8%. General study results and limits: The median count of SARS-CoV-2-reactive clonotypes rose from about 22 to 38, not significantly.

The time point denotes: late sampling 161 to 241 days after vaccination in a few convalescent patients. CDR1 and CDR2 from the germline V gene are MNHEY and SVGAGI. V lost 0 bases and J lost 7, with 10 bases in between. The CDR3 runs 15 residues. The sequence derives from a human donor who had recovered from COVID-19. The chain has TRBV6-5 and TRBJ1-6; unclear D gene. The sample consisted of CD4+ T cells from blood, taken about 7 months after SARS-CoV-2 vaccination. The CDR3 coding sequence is TGTGCCAGCAGTTACTCTGTTGGCCGAAATTCACCCCTCCACTTT. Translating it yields CASSYSVGRNSPLHF.